This TCR beta chain was captured in a study of cytomegalovirus exposure and HLA in healthy donors (dated by TCRdb to the late 2010s). In the study overall: According to a later analysis, the approximately 120 validation repertoires were produced on the same platform as the 666 repertoires of the first cohort. The study was designed to test whether signatures of past pathogen exposure could be identified by cataloging public T cell receptors. A separate validation cohort of 100 to 150 different subjects was used in addition to the roughly 720-subject first cohort. The study combined high-throughput TCR immunosequencing, statistical association of individual TCRs with disease status, and machine learning to predict cytomegalovirus infection status.

Concerning this clone itself: Its antigen specificity is not known. It has no much larger one-base neighbor in the sample; base qualities were not kept.

Separate from the roughly 630-subject first cohort, the validation cohort of roughly 130 subjects was the group to which the donors belonged. What the research found in general, with its limitations: A later analysis lacked HLA typing for the validation cohort, so it scored co-occurrence in that cohort across all 110 or so repertoires. A total of 150 to 200 TCR beta chains were listed by the study as associated with cytomegalovirus. In both the original and validation cohorts, the classifier was reported to diagnose cytomegalovirus status with high specificity and sensitivity. It was suggested by the authors that the approach could potentially be generalized to other disease states and immunological phenotypes. A later analysis found that TCRs clustered in the first cohort also tended to co-occur in the roughly 120 validation repertoires, with 94% of cluster scores above 0. Most TCR sequences were seen in very few donors, while some public TCRs were found in many individuals. A few of the identified cytomegalovirus-associated TCR beta chains were confirmed in vitro to be specific for cytomegalovirus antigens.

Library prep was done by the immunoSEQ multiplex PCR assay. The paper's processing steps were these. A statistical classification framework was built for diagnosing cytomegalovirus status from the catalog of TCR beta chain sequences. In TCRdb, the immuneACCESS table is reduced to in-frame sequences with V and J assigned. These tables do not hold every clone; where another copy was compared, an unresolved V gene accounts for under half, and the others remain unexplained. For V, J and clone size, that table is used; D and trimming come from the DNA. Present in this sample are some 120,000 clones, roughly 90% of which were seen just once. Roughly 2% of the sample belongs to the ten largest clones. Reading from cysteine to phenylalanine, the CDR3 counts 15 amino acids. Kept here is only the CDR3 DNA, which spans 45 bases and is read in frame from base 1. The germline V gene specifies MGHRA as CDR1 and YSYEKL as CDR2. V drops 4 bases and J drops 2 bases, leaving 13 bases in between.

The sample consisted of PBMCs. The V and J segments used are TRBV4-1 and TRBJ2-3; possibly the D gene is TRBD2, per 5 matching bases. This clonotype was sampled from a woman between 18 and 29 years old in good health and CMV-seronegative. The CDR3 protein sequence reads: CASSRLFGDTDTQYF. The nucleotides read TGCGCCAGCAGCCGACTGTTCGGGGACACAGATACGCAGTATTTT.